This record looks at one TCR beta chain sequence and its context. Its antigen is not known. Both 60 Vbeta primers and 13 Jbeta primers went into the PCR. Data came from immunoSEQ multiplex PCR; TCRdb stores just in-frame clones and leaves some out. The sample data list 40,000 or so clones. The data were obtained in a study of cytomegalovirus exposure and HLA in healthy donors. General study results and limits: Available immune exposure information was restricted to CMV serostatus only.

Germline V CDR1 and CDR2: SQVTM, ANQGSEA. This CDR3 is 12 amino acids long. V dropped 4 bases and J dropped 7 bases, with 13 bases sitting between them. The specimen sequenced was PBMCs. This rearrangement joins TRBV29-1 to TRBJ1-1; TRBD1 might be the D (5 bases). This clonotype was obtained from a young man in good health and CMV-seronegative. CDR3: CSVGGSGGEAFF. The CDR3 nucleotides read TGCAGCGTTGGGGGTTCGGGGGGTGAAGCTTTCTTT.